A selection of T cell receptor beta chains follows, all from one sample in a study of memory CD4+ T cells and cytomegalovirus serostatus. The repertoire was sequenced with immunoSEQ multiplex PCR; TCRdb's copy has only in-frame clones and lacks some. The sample lists around 54,000 clones; 60% to 75% were seen once. The specimen sequenced was memory CD4+ T cells from blood. These receptors came from an adult in good health and CMV-seropositive. Both conserved end residues are part of each CDR3. Fields, in order: clone size, D gene, V gene, J gene, CDR3 DNA, CDR3 protein. The D gene is left open where the match is weak. Clone size appears in some rows only: once, few, many, or a class for an expanded clone.

abundance: few; d_gene: .; v_gene: TRBV7-9; j_gene: TRBJ1-4; CDR3nt: TGTGCCAGCAGCCAACCCCCGGAAAAACTGTTTTTT; CDR3aa: CASSQPPEKLFF
abundance: .; d_gene: .; v_gene: TRBV30; j_gene: TRBJ2-5; CDR3nt: TGTGCCTGGAGTGAACGTCAAGAGACCCAGTACTTC; CDR3aa: CAWSERQETQYF
abundance: .; d_gene: .; v_gene: TRBV5-1; j_gene: TRBJ1-2; CDR3nt: TGCGCCAGCACCTCCACCGGATCCCTCTATGGCTACACCTTC; CDR3aa: CASTSTGSLYGYTF
abundance: .; d_gene: .; v_gene: TRBV2; j_gene: TRBJ2-2; CDR3nt: TGTGCCAGCAGTGCCAGGGATTCCGGGGAGCTGTTTTTT; CDR3aa: CASSARDSGELFF
abundance: .; d_gene: TRBD1; v_gene: TRBV9; j_gene: TRBJ1-2; CDR3nt: TGTGCCAGCAGCGCTCCGGGACAGGGTTTATCTGGCTACACCTTC; CDR3aa: CASSAPGQGLSGYTF
abundance: .; d_gene: TRBD1; v_gene: TRBV5-1; j_gene: TRBJ2-4; CDR3nt: TGCGCCAGCAGCTTGGTAGGGACAGGGAACATTCAGTACTTC; CDR3aa: CASSLVGTGNIQYF
abundance: few; d_gene: .; v_gene: TRBV6-1; j_gene: TRBJ1-5; CDR3nt: TGTGCCAGCATTAACGCGTGGGGTCAGCCCCAGCATTTT; CDR3aa: CASINAWGQPQHF
abundance: .; d_gene: TRBD1; v_gene: TRBV29-1; j_gene: TRBJ1-5; CDR3nt: TGCAGCGTTGCAGGGGGCGGCAATCAGCCCCAGCATTTT; CDR3aa: CSVAGGGNQPQHF
abundance: .; d_gene: .; v_gene: TRBV7-9; j_gene: TRBJ2-7; CDR3nt: TGTGCCAGCAGCTTTGGTCACAAGGACGACGAGCAGTACTTC; CDR3aa: CASSFGHKDDEQYF
abundance: few; d_gene: .; v_gene: TRBV18; j_gene: TRBJ1-5; CDR3nt: TGTGCCAGCTCACCGGAGGGGGGAGATCAGCCCCAGCATTTT; CDR3aa: CASSPEGGDQPQHF
abundance: once; d_gene: TRBD1; v_gene: TRBV6-1; j_gene: TRBJ1-2; CDR3nt: TGTGCCAGCAGGCGGGGACAGGGGAACTATGGCTACACCTTC; CDR3aa: CASRRGQGNYGYTF
abundance: few; d_gene: .; v_gene: TRBV7-8; j_gene: TRBJ2-3; CDR3nt: TGTGCCAGCAGCGCAGAGGGCCCGCGGGATACGCAGTATTTT; CDR3aa: CASSAEGPRDTQYF
abundance: .; d_gene: .; v_gene: TRBV18; j_gene: TRBJ1-5; CDR3nt: TGTGCCAGCTCCCTGGGACGGGAAAATCAGCCCCAGCATTTT; CDR3aa: CASSLGRENQPQHF
abundance: .; d_gene: TRBD1; v_gene: TRBV5-1; j_gene: TRBJ1-4; CDR3nt: TGCGCCAGCAGCTTAGGACAGGGTGGCGAAAAACTGTTTTTT; CDR3aa: CASSLGQGGEKLFF
abundance: .; d_gene: .; v_gene: TRBV11-3; j_gene: TRBJ2-1; CDR3nt: TGTGCCAGCAGCTCCTATCTAGGTAATGAGCAGTTCTTC; CDR3aa: CASSSYLGNEQFF
abundance: few; d_gene: .; v_gene: TRBV11-2; j_gene: TRBJ1-5; CDR3nt: TGTGCCAGCAGCTTCCGCGATCAGCCCCAGCATTTT; CDR3aa: CASSFRDQPQHF